The 18 T cell receptor beta chains given below trace back to one sample, sequenced in a study of blood T cell repertoires in COVID-19. Sequencing was performed with immunoSEQ multiplex PCR; in TCRdb, only in-frame clones are kept and a portion is missing. The table records approximately 50,000 clones, approximately 89% of them present only once. The sequenced material came from peripheral blood. These receptors were collected from an elderly man with active or convalescent COVID-19.

The V gene is TRBV6-1, the J gene TRBJ2-4; the D gene is possibly TRBD1 (6 bases). The CDR3 has 13 residues. V was trimmed by 1 base and J by 10 bases, leaving 11 bases between them. Germline loops: CDR1 MNHNS, CDR2 SASEGT. This CDR3 is CASSEGGPGIQYF. As DNA, the CDR3 is TGTGCCAGCAGTGAAGGGGGGCCAGGGATTCAGTACTTC.

The CDR3 spells CASSFTSGNEKLFF. The CDR3, as DNA: TGTGCCAGCAGTTTTACATCCGGGAATGAAAAACTGTTTTTT. The chain carries TRBV28 and TRBJ1-4; D remains ambiguous. The CDR3 sequence is 14 residues long. Germline CDR1 MDHEN, CDR2 SYDVKM. V dropped 3 bases and J dropped 5 bases, with 10 bases sitting between them.

This clone occurred a few times. The chain joins TRBV4-3 to TRBJ2-7; 8 bases fit TRBD1. The germline CDR1 and CDR2 sequences are LGHNA and YSLEER. Losses at the gene ends were 0 bases for V and 8 bases for J; bases not matched to a gene: 6. This CDR3 is built from 14 residues. CDR3: CASSQDRPGGKQYF. As DNA, the CDR3 is TGCGCCAGCAGCCAAGATCGGCCAGGGGGCAAGCAGTACTTC.

This sequence joins TRBV18 and TRBJ2-3; TRBD1 aligns across 8 bases. The CDR3 length is 17 residues. The germline V gene has CDR1 KGHSH and CDR2 LQKENI. Trimming cost V 2 bases and J 1 base; bases outside gene matches: 8. DNA for the CDR3: TGTGCCAGCTCACCATCTGGGGACAGGATCGGCACAGATACGCAGTATTTT. This gives the protein CASSPSGDRIGTDTQYF.

J is TRBJ2-7 and V is TRBV7-3; 10 bases line up with TRBD1. This CDR3 is built from 15 residues. The germline CDR1 and CDR2 sequences are SGHTA and FQGTGA. The J segment lost 2 bases and the V segment lost 5 bases, leaving 6 bases of the junction unmatched. The CDR3 region has the DNA TGTGCCAGCAGCCTTCGGACAGGGGGGGCCTACGAGCAGTACTTC. Translating it yields CASSLRTGGAYEQYF.

The chain employs TRBV7-3 and TRBJ2-1; 14 positions agree with TRBD2. V shed 2 bases, J shed 9 bases, and the junction held 9 bases outside the gene matches. Germline CDR1 SGHTA, CDR2 FQGTGA. This CDR3 comprises 17 residues. CDR3 coding DNA: TGTGCCAGCAGCTTAGTGGCGACTAGCGGGGGGGCACGTGAGCAGTTCTTC. Protein product: CASSLVATSGGAREQFF.

This clone showed up just a few times. The genes are TRBV7-3 and TRBJ1-1; possible D gene TRBD1, 6 bases. The CDR3 length is 14 residues. Germline V gene sequence: CDR1 SGHTA, CDR2 FQGTGA. Trimming shortened V by 2 bases and J by 7 bases, and 14 bases separated the two germline ends. The CDR3 spells CASSLFAGEHEAFF. The DNA for the CDR3 is TGTGCCAGCAGCTTATTTGCAGGGGAACATGAAGCTTTCTTT.

The chain couples TRBV6-6 to TRBJ2-3; TRBD2 matches at 11 bases. V gave up 6 bases and J gave up 1 base; unmatched junction bases: 6. Germline V lookup: CDR1 MNHNY, CDR2 SVGAGI (reference sequence). The CDR3 totals 16 residues. CDR3 sequence reads: CASRTTSGEGTDTQYF. CDR3 sequence (DNA): TGTGCCAGCAGAACGACTAGCGGGGAAGGCACAGATACGCAGTATTTT.

V and J are TRBV6-5 and TRBJ2-1; 14 nucleotides agree with TRBD2. The CDR3 is 15 amino acids. Germline loops: CDR1 MNHEY, CDR2 SVGAGI. Trimming removed 9 bases from V and 7 bases from J; junction bases left unmatched: 8. The CDR3 is CASMGLAGDGNEQFF. The CDR3 DNA sequence: TGTGCCAGTATGGGACTAGCGGGAGACGGTAATGAGCAGTTCTTC.

The chain carries TRBV30 and TRBJ2-7, with 12 bases identical to TRBD1. Per germline, CDR1 GTSNPN and CDR2 SVGIG (reference sequence). The CDR3 totals 16 residues. With V trimmed by 0 bases and J by 4 bases, 7 bases remained unmatched. The CDR3 sequence is CAWSVLRDRGQYEQYF. CDR3 nucleotides: TGTGCCTGGAGTGTACTCAGGGACAGGGGGCAATACGAGCAGTACTTC.

V is TRBV28 and J is TRBJ1-4; maybe TRBD1 (6 bases). Germline values: CDR1 MDHEN, CDR2 SYDVKM. The CDR3 consists of 13 residues. Trimming cost V 7 bases and J 4 bases, with 10 bases left between them. CDR3 sequence: CASTGQLNEKLFF. CDR3 nucleotide sequence: TGTGCCAGCACCGGACAGCTTAATGAAAAACTGTTTTTT.

V gene TRBV9 combines with J gene TRBJ2-5, with 15 bases that match TRBD2. With V trimmed by 0 bases and J by 6 bases, 3 bases remained unmatched. The CDR3 runs to 16 residues. From germline, CDR1 is SGDLS and CDR2 YYNGEE. As DNA, the CDR3 is TGTGCCAGCAGCGTAGGTGGGACTAGCGGGGGGAAGACCCAGTACTTC. Protein product: CASSVGGTSGGKTQYF.

The gene calls are TRBV27 and TRBJ2-5, with TRBD1 matching over 10 bases. Trimming cost V 5 bases and J 2 bases; bases outside gene matches: 5. Germline V gene sequence: CDR1 MNHEY, CDR2 SMNVEV (reference sequence). The CDR3 runs 15 residues. CDR3 loop: CASSRGQGEQETQYF. DNA for the CDR3: TGTGCCAGCAGTAGAGGACAGGGGGAACAAGAGACCCAGTACTTC.

This clone has a handful of counts. This sequence joins TRBV19 and TRBJ1-5; unclear D gene. There are 14 residues in the CDR3. With 5 bases removed from V and 2 bases from J, the gap between germline ends came to 10 bases. Germline CDR1 is LNHDA and CDR2 is SQIVND (reference sequence). The CDR3 coding sequence is TGTGCCAGTAGTCTGACGAGGGGCAATCAGCCCCAGCATTTT. Its translation: CASSLTRGNQPQHF.

This clone has a handful of counts. The chain recombines TRBV7-2 with TRBJ1-1; 7 nucleotides agree with TRBD1. The germline CDR1 and CDR2 sequences are SGHTA and FQGNSA. Unmatched junction bases numbered 17, after V lost 5 bases and J lost 8 bases. The CDR3 covers 16 residues. CDR3 in DNA: TGTGCCAGCAGCGCACGGACTTGGGACAGCCGCATGGAAGCTTTCTTT. Its protein product is CASSARTWDSRMEAFF.

This clone was seen more than once but under ten times. The V call is TRBV7-2, the J call TRBJ2-3, with 8 bases matching TRBD1. Per germline, CDR1 SGHTA and CDR2 FQGNSA. The J segment lost 3 bases and the V segment lost 5 bases, leaving 7 bases of the junction unmatched. The CDR3 covers 15 residues. The CDR3 nucleotides read TGTGCCAGCAGCGCAGACAGGGGTATGACAGATACGCAGTATTTT. Protein: CASSADRGMTDTQYF. Using reference TRBV7-2 and TRBJ2-3 for the parts outside the CDR3, the full variable domain is GAGVSQSPSNKVTEKGKDVELRCDPISGHTALYWYRQSLGQGLEFLIYFQGNSAPDKSGLPSDRFSAERTGGSVSTLTIQRTQQEDSAVYLCASSADRGMTDTQYFGPGTRLTVL.

This clone was seen only once. The chain carries TRBV3-1 (or the pseudogene TRBV3-2) and TRBJ2-6; 11 bases agree with TRBD1. The V gene end was trimmed by 6 bases and the J gene end by 1 base; junction bases not matched to a gene: 5. The germline V gene has CDR1 LGHDT and CDR2 YNNKEL (reference sequence). CDR3 length: 17 amino acids. CDR3 nucleotides: TGTGCCAGCAGGTCTGGACAGGGGGCGTCTGGGGCCAACGTCCTGACTTTC. This codes for CASRSGQGASGANVLTF.

This clone was counted a few times. The V call is TRBV7-2, the J call TRBJ2-3, with 12 bases identical to TRBD2. Germline-derived CDR1 and CDR2 are SGHTA and FQGNSA. The trim removed 4 bases at V and 4 bases at J, leaving 6 bases unmatched. The CDR3 spans 16 residues. The CDR3 region is CASSSSGRAISDTQYF. The CDR3 DNA sequence: TGTGCCAGCAGCTCTAGCGGGAGGGCCATTTCAGATACGCAGTATTTT.